These 20 T cell receptor beta chains were all obtained from the same sample, sequenced in a study of blood T cell repertoires in COVID-19. Clones were sequenced by immunoSEQ multiplex PCR, and TCRdb holds only the in-frame ones, with some missing. The table records roughly 410,000 clones, 75% to 90% of them present only once. The sample taken for sequencing was peripheral blood. The origin of the receptors is a woman aged 35 to 49 with COVID-19, enrolled during active disease.

J is TRBJ2-7 and V is TRBV25-1; 8 nucleotides line up with TRBD2. Germline V gives CDR1 MGHDK, CDR2 SYGVNS. Trimming removed 4 bases from V and 5 bases from J; junction bases left unmatched: 7. The CDR3 sequence is 14 residues long. In nucleotides, the CDR3 is TGTGCCAGCAGTGTTTCCGGGGGGGGCGACGAGCAGTACTTC. The encoded protein is CASSVSGGGDEQYF.

V gene TRBV19 combines with J gene TRBJ2-1, with 7 bases aligning to TRBD2. V was clipped by 5 bases and J by 4 bases; unmatched bases: 5. There are 14 residues in the CDR3. CDR1 LNHDA and CDR2 SQIVND come from the germline V gene (reference sequence). CDR3 loop: CASSAFGGYNEQFF. The CDR3 coding sequence is TGTGCCAGTAGTGCTTTCGGGGGGTACAATGAGCAGTTCTTC. Filled out from reference TRBV19 and TRBJ2-1, the complete variable domain reads DGGITQSPKYLFRKEGQNVTLSCEQNLNHDAMYWYRQDPGQGLRLIYYSQIVNDFQKGDIAEGYSVSREKKESFPLTVTSAQKNPTAFYLCASSAFGGYNEQFFGPGTRLTVL.

A word on this clone: At the DNA level, this CDR3 is encoded by other sequences in the same sample as well. The chain is built from TRBV5-4 and TRBJ2-7, with a tentative D call TRBD2 (6 bases). Germline values: CDR1 SGHNT, CDR2 YYREEE (reference sequence). The germline V and J ends were trimmed by 1 base and 6 bases, with 8 bases remaining between them. The CDR3 runs to 12 residues. Here the CDR3 DNA reads TGTGCCAGCAGCTTGCGGGGAGGCGAGCAGTACTTC. Translation gives CASSLRGGEQYF.

This clone was detected only once. DNA of the CDR3: TGTGCCAGCAGCCAACAGGGATGGGGCTACACCTTC. It codes for CASSQQGWGYTF. This sequence joins TRBV7-2 and TRBJ1-2; tentative D call: TRBD1 (6 bases). The germline gives CDR1 SGHTA, CDR2 FQGNSA. V gave up 5 bases and J gave up 8 bases, with 12 bases separating them. CDR3 length equals 12 residues.

The CDR3 spells CASSITGEQFF. CDR3 bases: TGTGCCAGTAGTATTACGGGGGAGCAGTTCTTC. The rearrangement joins TRBV19 to TRBJ2-1; tentatively, D is TRBD2 (5 bases). V gave up 3 bases and J gave up 10 bases, with 7 bases separating them. Germline lookup yields CDR1 LNHDA and CDR2 SQIVND (reference sequence). This CDR3 is 11 amino acids long.

The chain is built from TRBV28 and TRBJ2-3; 9 bases are shared with TRBD2. V was pared by 3 bases and J by 1 base, with 5 bases of the junction left unmatched. Germline V gene data show CDR1 as MDHEN and CDR2 as SYDVKM. The CDR3 is 16 amino acids. The CDR3: CASSFLAGVGTDTQYF. The CDR3 nucleotides are TGTGCCAGCAGTTTTTTAGCGGGGGTGGGCACAGATACGCAGTATTTT.

The chain employs TRBV6-1 and TRBJ2-7; D possibly corresponds to TRBD2 (6 bases). CDR3 length equals 16 residues. The germline V gene encodes CDR1 MNHNS and CDR2 SASEGT. Trimming shortened V by 0 bases and J by 5 bases, and 17 bases separated the two germline ends. CDR3 nucleotides: TGTGCCAGCAGTGAAGCGTGGAGGGGTCTAGTCGACGAGCAGTACTTC. Protein: CASSEAWRGLVDEQYF.

The chain joins TRBV19 to TRBJ2-7; D unresolved. Between the trimmed V and J ends, which lost 5 bases and 5 bases, there was a span of 22 bases. The germline V gene encodes CDR1 LNHDA and CDR2 SQIVND (reference sequence). The CDR3 has 16 residues. This CDR3 is CASSESAASVPHEQYF. In DNA form, the CDR3 reads TGTGCCAGTAGTGAGAGTGCCGCCTCCGTACCTCACGAGCAGTACTTC.

This rearrangement joins TRBV6-2 or TRBV6-3 to TRBJ1-2; D is uncertain. Germline CDR1 and CDR2: MNHEY and SVGEGT. Trimming left V 3 bases short and J 7 bases short, with 9 bases between. This CDR3 contains 12 residues. This CDR3 is CASSYILSGYTF. For the CDR3, the DNA is TGTGCCAGCAGTTATATACTTAGTGGCTACACCTTC.

This chain connects TRBV4-3 to TRBJ2-7; 7 bases are a match to TRBD2. Germline CDR1 reads LGHNA; CDR2 reads YSLEER. V was clipped by 1 base and J by 3 bases; unmatched bases: 9. The CDR3 has 16 residues. The CDR3 reads CASSQGSGPVGYEQYF. The CDR3 coding sequence is TGCGCCAGCAGCCAAGGTAGCGGGCCGGTAGGCTACGAGCAGTACTTC.

This clone was detected once. The V gene is TRBV6-1, the J gene TRBJ1-1; D is ambiguous. CDR1 MNHNS and CDR2 SASEGT come from the germline V gene. V lost 0 bases and J lost 11, with 7 bases in between. There are 11 residues in the CDR3. The CDR3 is CASSEARMAFF. CDR3 DNA: TGTGCCAGCAGTGAAGCCAGGATGGCTTTCTTT.

A remark on this clone: Other nucleotide sequences from this sample produce the same CDR3. The genes are TRBV12-3 or TRBV12-4 and TRBJ1-2; possibly TRBD1 for D (6 bases). Deletions cut 2 bases from V and 5 bases from J, with 9 bases between. CDR3 length: 13 amino acids. In nucleotides, the CDR3 is TGTGCCAGCAGTTTAACAGGGCTTTATGGCTACACCTTC. It is translated as CASSLTGLYGYTF.

The DNA for the CDR3 is TGTGCCAGCAGCTTGGACTTCTCGCACAATGAGCAGTTCTTC. Translating it yields CASSLDFSHNEQFF. V gene TRBV11-3 combines with J gene TRBJ2-1; the D gene is possibly TRBD2 (5 bases). Germline V lookup: CDR1 SGHNT, CDR2 YENEEA. The CDR3 has 14 amino acids. V lost 3 bases and J lost 5, with 11 bases in between.

This chain connects TRBV9 to TRBJ2-1; 9 bases agree with TRBD2. The CDR3 runs 15 residues. The junction had 10 bases not matched to a gene; V was cut back by 4 bases and J by 8 bases. Germline CDR1 and CDR2: SGDLS and YYNGEE. The chain's CDR3 is CASSTGSGSIDEQFF. As DNA, the CDR3 is TGTGCCAGCAGCACGGGTAGCGGGAGTATCGATGAGCAGTTCTTC.

The gene calls are TRBV28 and TRBJ2-3; 8 positions agree with TRBD2. The J segment lost 0 bases and the V segment lost 7 bases, leaving 3 bases of the junction unmatched. Germline assignment: CDR1 MDHEN and CDR2 SYDVKM. The CDR3 contains 14 residues. The CDR3 sequence: CASTLAASTDTQYF. The CDR3 region has the DNA TGTGCCAGCACACTAGCGGCAAGCACAGATACGCAGTATTTT.

The chain uses TRBV11-2 and TRBJ2-7; 7 bases match TRBD1. The germline V gene encodes CDR1 SGHAT and CDR2 FQNNGV. V shed 1 base and J 0 bases; nucleotides not matched to a gene: 3. The CDR3 sequence is 15 residues long. CDR3 loop: CASSLVGTVSYEQYF. In DNA form, the CDR3 reads TGTGCCAGCAGCTTAGTAGGGACAGTCTCCTACGAGCAGTACTTC.

The V call is TRBV5-1, the J call TRBJ2-3, with 12 bases lining up with TRBD2. The ends lost 2 bases at V and 2 bases at J; junction bases unmatched: 3. The germline V gene has CDR1 SGHRS and CDR2 YFSETQ. The CDR3 sequence is 16 residues long. The CDR3 here is CASSLLAGGLTDTQYF. DNA of the CDR3: TGCGCCAGCAGCTTACTAGCGGGGGGCCTCACAGATACGCAGTATTTT.

This chain links TRBV6-2 or TRBV6-3 with TRBJ1-5, with 9 bases that match TRBD1. V was pared by 2 bases and J by 7 bases, with 12 bases of the junction left unmatched. The germline V gene encodes CDR1 MNHEY and CDR2 SVGEGT. This CDR3 spans 17 amino acids. Written as DNA, the CDR3 is TGTGCCAGCAGTTACCGTCGGACAGGGGATCAGGTGCAGCCCCAGCATTTT. As protein: CASSYRRTGDQVQPQHF.

The chain is built from TRBV7-8 and TRBJ1-4; 8 bases line up with TRBD1. Per germline, CDR1 SGHVS and CDR2 FQNEAQ. The CDR3 covers 15 residues. V gave up 2 bases and J gave up 5 bases; unmatched junction bases: 4. The CDR3 DNA reads as TGTGCCAGCAGCTTAAGGGACAGGTCAAATGAAAAACTGTTTTTT. Its translation: CASSLRDRSNEKLFF.

This sequence joins TRBV28 and TRBJ2-1; 10 nucleotides align to TRBD2. V lost 6 bases and J lost 6; bases outside the gene matches: 2. The CDR3 is 13 residues long. Germline V CDR1 and CDR2: MDHEN, SYDVKM. The CDR3: CASRLAGRNEQFF. The CDR3 region has the DNA TGTGCCAGCAGACTAGCGGGGCGCAATGAGCAGTTCTTC.